This passage covers 26 T cell receptor beta chains from one sample sequenced in a study of blood T cell repertoires in COVID-19. Repertoires were generated with immunoSEQ multiplex PCR, while TCRdb's copy carries only in-frame clones and drops some. The profile shows 75,000 to 85,000 clones, about 85% of them singletons. Sequenced input: peripheral blood. The receptors originated from a man aged 55 to 70 with COVID-19, enrolled during active disease.

The V and J genes are TRBV6-2 or TRBV6-3 and TRBJ1-5; D gene ambiguous. The CDR3 extends over 15 amino acids. Trimming left V 2 bases short and J 4 bases short, with 12 bases between. Germline loops: CDR1 MNHEY, CDR2 SVGEGT. CDR3 in DNA: TGTGCCAGCAGTTACCCAGGTGCTACTAATCAGCCCCAGCATTTT. It is translated as CASSYPGATNQPQHF.

J is TRBJ1-5 and V is TRBV30; 8 bases are a match to TRBD1. CDR3 length: 15 residues. J gave up 5 bases and V 3 bases, and 9 bases lay outside the gene matches. Germline V gene sequence: CDR1 GTSNPN, CDR2 SVGIG (reference sequence). The CDR3 region is CAWSNRQGWDQPQHF. CDR3 bases: TGTGCCTGGAGCAACCGACAGGGGTGGGATCAGCCCCAGCATTTT.

V is TRBV19 and J is TRBJ1-1, with D possibly matching TRBD1 (6 bases). The germline gives CDR1 LNHDA, CDR2 SQIVND (reference sequence). Trimming removed 5 bases from V and 5 bases from J, with 15 bases in between. The CDR3 runs 14 residues. The CDR3 loop is CASSGPGEGTEAFF. CDR3 in DNA: TGTGCCAGTAGTGGGCCAGGGGAGGGGACTGAAGCTTTCTTT.

The gene calls are TRBV14 and TRBJ1-1; D gene uncertain. The germline V gene has CDR1 SGHDN and CDR2 FVKESK. The germline V and J ends were trimmed by 5 bases and 11 bases, with 12 bases remaining between them. The CDR3 length is 11 residues. The DNA of the CDR3 is TGTGCCAGCAGCGGACTGGCTCGGGCTTTCTTT. It codes for CASSGLARAFF.

This chain uses TRBV6-5 with TRBJ2-7, with D perhaps matching TRBD1 (6 bases). The length of the CDR3 is 15 residues. Germline CDR1 is MNHEY and CDR2 is SVGAGI. With 2 bases removed from V and 0 bases from J, the gap between germline ends came to 11 bases. As DNA, the CDR3 is TGTGCCAGCAGTTACCTCGGACAGAGCTCCTACGAGCAGTACTTC. This gives the protein CASSYLGQSSYEQYF.

The chain employs TRBV6-1 and TRBJ2-7; D gene uncertain. Germline lookup yields CDR1 MNHNS and CDR2 SASEGT. Trimming pared 3 bases from V and 3 bases from J, leaving 6 bases between. The length of the CDR3 is 12 residues. CDR3 bases: TGTGCCAGCAGTGAGGCCAACTACGAGCAGTACTTC. Its protein is CASSEANYEQYF.

This chain links TRBV5-6 with TRBJ2-3; 7 bases agree with TRBD1. Per the germline V gene, CDR1 is SGHDT and CDR2 is YYEEEE. The CDR3 totals 14 residues. With 5 bases clipped from V and 3 bases from J, the junction kept 6 bases outside the gene matches. CDR3 in amino acids: CASRLGGRTDTQYF. In nucleotides, the CDR3 is TGTGCCAGCAGGTTAGGGGGCAGGACAGATACGCAGTATTTT.

The V call is TRBV6-2 or TRBV6-3, the J call TRBJ2-7; 12 bases line up with TRBD2. The J segment lost 2 bases and the V segment lost 5 bases, leaving 7 bases of the junction unmatched. Looked up from germline, CDR1 is MNHEY and CDR2 is SVGEGT. CDR3 size: 16 residues. In DNA, the CDR3 is TGTGCCAGCAGTCACTGGACTAGCGGGACCACCTACGAGCAGTACTTC. Protein: CASSHWTSGTTYEQYF.

The chain's CDR3 is CATKGQGYYGYTF. The CDR3 coding sequence is TGTGCCACTAAAGGACAGGGATACTATGGCTACACCTTC. This chain connects TRBV24-1 to TRBJ1-2, with TRBD1 matching 8 bases. V lost 10 bases to trimming and J lost 3 bases; unmatched junction nucleotides: 6. The CDR3 is 13 residues long. Germline V CDR1 and CDR2: KGHDR, SFDVKD.

This clone has more than one count but fewer than ten. This rearrangement joins TRBV28 to TRBJ2-7; unclear D gene. The CDR3 consists of 12 residues. The germline V and J ends were trimmed by 10 bases and 11 bases, with 21 bases remaining between them. Germline CDR1 and CDR2: MDHEN and SYDVKM. CDR3 nucleotides: TGTGCCACCAGGTCTGGCCGTCCCCGGGAGTACTTC. Amino acids: CATRSGRPREYF.

The chain links TRBV7-6 to TRBJ2-1, with TRBD1 as a possible D gene (5 bases). Looked up from germline, CDR1 is SGHVS and CDR2 is FNYEAQ. The CDR3 sequence is 15 residues long. Trimming removed 1 base at V and 0 bases at J, with 7 bases between. The CDR3 region is CASSLGGTSYNEQFF. In DNA, the CDR3 is TGTGCCAGCAGCTTAGGGGGCACCTCCTACAATGAGCAGTTCTTC.

J is TRBJ1-1 and V is TRBV29-1, with a possible D match to TRBD1 (5 bases). V was shortened by 0 bases and J by 1 base, with 21 bases between the two germline ends. Germline CDR1 SQVTM, CDR2 ANQGSEA. CDR3 length: 18 residues. CDR3 region: CSVEDKLGQISQNTEAFF. The CDR3 region has the DNA TGCAGCGTTGAAGATAAATTAGGACAAATATCCCAGAACACTGAAGCTTTCTTT.

The gene calls are TRBV18 and TRBJ1-1; TRBD1 matches 9 bases. The junction had 3 bases not matched to a gene; V was cut back by 3 bases and J by 4 bases. Germline V gene lookup returns CDR1 KGHSH and CDR2 LQKENI. The length of the CDR3 is 14 residues. The CDR3 here is CASSPGTGLTEAFF. The CDR3, as DNA: TGTGCCAGCTCACCCGGGACAGGGCTCACTGAAGCTTTCTTT. The full variable domain, its missing parts supplied by reference TRBV18 and TRBJ1-1, is NAGVMQNPRHLVRRRGQEARLRCSPMKGHSHVYWYRQLPEEGLKFMVYLQKENIIDESGMPKERFSAEFPKEGPSILRIQQVVRGDSAAYFCASSPGTGLTEAFFGQGTRLTVV.

The chain recombines TRBV24-1 with TRBJ2-1; 9 bases agree with TRBD2. CDR1 KGHDR and CDR2 SFDVKD come from the germline V gene. The CDR3 contains 16 residues. V shed 5 bases and J 6 bases; nucleotides not matched to a gene: 10. The CDR3 DNA sequence: TGTGCCACCAGTGCCCTGGAAGGACTAGCGATCAATGAGCAGTTCTTC. This gives the protein CATSALEGLAINEQFF.

The V call is TRBV28, the J call TRBJ1-4; 7 nucleotides line up with TRBD1. Germline values: CDR1 MDHEN, CDR2 SYDVKM. This CDR3 has 15 residues. Trimming took 4 bases from V and 7 from J; bases not matched to a gene: 9. The CDR3 sequence: CASSSPQGVVEKLFF. In nucleotides, the CDR3 is TGTGCCAGCAGTTCCCCCCAGGGGGTAGTTGAAAAACTGTTTTTT.

The gene calls are TRBV5-1 and TRBJ1-3; tentatively, D is TRBD1 (6 bases). From germline, CDR1 is SGHRS and CDR2 YFSETQ. This CDR3 is 14 amino acids long. Trimming took off 5 bases at V and 4 bases at J, with 13 bases between the two ends. CDR3 amino acids: CASRGTTEGNTIYF. The CDR3 nucleotides read TGCGCCAGCAGGGGGACAACCGAGGGAAACACCATATATTTT.

The chain is built from TRBV10-1 and TRBJ2-2; no firm D call. The CDR3 sequence is 17 residues long. Germline CDR1 reads WNHNN; CDR2 reads SYGVQD (reference sequence). The ends were cut back, 4 bases at V and 1 base at J, with 16 bases in the middle. The CDR3 spells CASSGLFGQRNTGELFF. The DNA for the CDR3 is TGCGCCAGCAGTGGCTTATTTGGGCAGAGGAACACCGGGGAGCTGTTTTTT.

V is TRBV2 and J is TRBJ1-4, with 7 bases identical to TRBD1. The trim removed 6 bases at V and 3 bases at J, leaving 4 bases unmatched. Germline loops: CDR1 SNHLY, CDR2 FYNNEI. CDR3 length: 14 amino acids. The CDR3 reads CASSVGTANEKLFF. CDR3 in DNA: TGTGCCAGCAGCGTGGGGACAGCTAATGAAAAACTGTTTTTT.

V usage is TRBV12-3 or TRBV12-4 and J usage is TRBJ2-3, with 7 bases identical to TRBD2. The J segment lost 1 base and the V segment lost 8 bases, leaving 3 bases of the junction unmatched. The CDR3 runs 13 residues. CDR3 residues: CASFTSGTDTQYF. CDR3 nucleotide sequence: TGTGCCAGCTTTACTAGCGGCACAGATACGCAGTATTTT.

Only a few counts were recorded for this clone. This chain links TRBV6-5 with TRBJ1-5; D not resolved. Trimming cost V 9 bases and J 0 bases, with 12 bases left between them. This CDR3 has 14 amino acids. Germline V CDR1 and CDR2: MNHEY, SVGAGI. The chain's CDR3 is CASRGRDSNQPQHF. The DNA for the CDR3 is TGTGCCAGTAGAGGACGGGATAGCAATCAGCCCCAGCATTTT.

The V and J genes are TRBV19 and TRBJ1-1; a possible D gene is TRBD1 (6 bases). The germline V gene has CDR1 LNHDA and CDR2 SQIVND (reference sequence). This CDR3 region has 11 residues. Between the trimmed V and J ends, which lost 6 bases and 6 bases, there was a span of 8 bases. The DNA of the CDR3 is TGTGCCAGTAGGTCAGGGGCTGAAGCTTTCTTT. Protein sequence: CASRSGAEAFF.

The sample holds one count of this clone. The chain couples TRBV5-5 to TRBJ2-7; 7 positions agree with TRBD1. The trim removed 0 bases at V and 3 bases at J, leaving 9 bases unmatched. CDR3 length: 16 amino acids. Germline V gene data show CDR1 as SGHKS and CDR2 as YYEKEE (reference sequence). CDR3 protein: CASSLATGQTYYEQYF. The CDR3 DNA follows: TGTGCCAGCAGCTTGGCAACGGGACAGACTTACTACGAGCAGTACTTC.

The chain is built from TRBV4-1 and TRBJ1-4; D is undetermined. V was shortened by 0 bases and J by 3 bases, with 17 bases between the two germline ends. This CDR3 has 18 amino acids. Germline CDR1 is MGHRA and CDR2 is YSYEKL. As DNA, the CDR3 is TGCGCCAGCAGCCAAGAGAGGCCCGGAGTAGGAGCTAATGAAAAACTGTTTTTT. It is translated as CASSQERPGVGANEKLFF.

V and J are TRBV18 and TRBJ2-5; 11 positions match TRBD2. The ends lost 0 bases at V and 6 bases at J; junction bases unmatched: 12. This CDR3 contains 18 residues. CDR1 is KGHSH, CDR2 LQKENI, per germline. The CDR3 is CASSPPEVSGRAGQTQYF. CDR3 in DNA: TGTGCCAGCTCACCACCGGAAGTTAGCGGGAGGGCCGGTCAGACCCAGTACTTC.

This chain joins TRBV7-3 and TRBJ2-1; TRBD2 aligns across 8 bases. Germline trimming cut 3 bases from V and 5 bases from J; bases unmatched to any gene: 6. Germline V gene lookup returns CDR1 SGHTA and CDR2 FQGTGA. The CDR3 has 15 residues. The CDR3 here is CASSFTGGPNNEQFF. The CDR3 coding sequence is TGTGCCAGCAGCTTCACGGGGGGGCCAAACAATGAGCAGTTCTTC. Based on the CDR3 plus reference TRBV7-3 and TRBJ2-1, the full variable domain is GAGVSQTPSNKVTEKGKYVELRCDPISGHTALYWYRQSLGQGPEFLIYFQGTGAADDSGLPNDRFFAVRPEGSVSTLKIQRTERGDSAVYLCASSFTGGPNNEQFFGPGTRLTVL.

The chain employs TRBV28 and TRBJ2-1; TRBD2 matches 8 bases. CDR1 is MDHEN and CDR2 is SYDVKM in the germline V gene. V gave up 5 bases and J gave up 9 bases; unmatched junction bases: 24. The CDR3 contains 19 residues. The CDR3 region has the DNA TGTGCCAGCAGTCCCCCGGTCCAGCGGGAGTGGATCGGCCCCTTTGAGCAGTTCTTC. The encoded protein is CASSPPVQREWIGPFEQFF.